The text below deals with one T cell receptor beta chain. Antigen unknown. The sample comes from a study of shared clonotypes between healthy human individuals. The method was immunoSEQ multiplex PCR; TCRdb's version includes in-frame clones alone and lacks a portion of them. The profile shows a few million clones, more than 80% of them singletons. The V gene's germline CDR1 is SNHLY and CDR2 FYNNEI. The V segment lost 4 bases and the J segment 6 bases; nucleotides outside the gene matches: 5. CDR3 length: 14 amino acids. General study findings and limits: Sorted-subset sequencing was shown by rarefaction to be incomplete despite large depth.

The TCR was taken from a man between 18 and 29 years old in good health. This chain uses TRBV2 with TRBJ2-7; 11 bases are a match to TRBD2. Sample: naive CD4+ T cells sorted from blood. This sample's subset: CD45RA+ positively selected. The CDR3 nucleotides read TGTGCCAGCAGTGGACTAGCGGGATGGGGCGAGCAGTACTTC. Residues: CASSGLAGWGEQYF.